This T cell receptor beta chain derives from a study of graft-versus-host responses after intestinal transplantation. The data were produced by immunoSEQ multiplex PCR, yet TCRdb's version contains in-frame clones alone and is incomplete. The sample shows tens of thousands of clones, about 45% of them seen only once. The V gene's germline CDR1 is MNHEY and CDR2 SVGAGI. The CDR3 is 12 residues long. V was pared by 2 bases and J by 4 bases, with 5 bases between. This clone has more than one count but fewer than ten. With about 200,000 irradiated, violet-dye-labeled stimulator cells, about 200,000 CFSE-labeled responder cells were plated. General study results and limits: Patients with graft-donor T cell macrochimerism had high graft-versus-host to host-versus-graft clonal ratios in allografts.

This receptor was identified in a human patient who was an organ donor for intestinal transplantation. The starting material was alloreactive CD8+ T cells from a mixed lymphocyte reaction culture, obtained before transplantation. As to subset: CFSE-low proliferating T cells sorted from roughly 6-day pre-transplant mixed lymphocyte reaction (GvH or HvG direction). V gene TRBV6-5 combines with J gene TRBJ1-2; D is unclear. CDR3 loop: CASSYDAYGYTF. For the CDR3, the DNA is TGTGCCAGCAGTTACGATGCCTATGGCTACACCTTC.